This entry describes one T cell receptor (beta chain). Its antigen remains undetermined. Within one base of it there is no much larger clone, and no base qualities were kept. Library preparation employed multiplex PCR. The run used an Illumina HiSeq 4000. TCR beta libraries were built with iRepertoire HTBI primers and Arm-PCR amplification of CDR3 regions. PCR products were gel purified before sequencing. The published analysis was carried out like this. A total of some 65 TRBV and 14 TRBJ segments were identified across samples and were used for gene usage analysis of CDR3 amino acid clonotypes. COPE and FqMerger were used to merge filtered high-quality paired reads into contigs. Contigs were aligned with BLAST to IMGT TRBV, TRBD and TRBJ reference genes, and CDR3 was defined per IMGT. Any clonotype with a frequency above 0.1% was counted as a highly expanded clone. Shannon entropy was used to measure repertoire diversity, and the Gini coefficient was used to measure V-J evenness. Clonotypes shared by more than one individual were considered public. The public reads were reanalyzed by TCRdb: fastp trimming at Q25, MiXCR alignment, in-frame beta chains only. Duplicate CDR3 protein sequences are folded into a single record with the most common DNA and genes. The V and J calls, along with clone size, are taken from TCRdb and not from the paper's own processing. The sample includes about 460,000 distinct CDR3 sequences, with under 25% observed a single time. 13% of the sample is held by the ten biggest clonotypes.

This sample is drawn from a study of regulatory T cells in long-lasting Graves disease (dated by TCRdb to the early 2020s). Some background on the complete study: Persistent Graves' disease was defined as antithyroid drug treatment for over 5 years with persistently positive TSH receptor autoantibodies. Patients with persistent Graves' disease were compared with patients with newly diagnosed Graves' disease using TCR sequencing and RNA sequencing of peripheral blood. The study was registered as a clinical trial and conducted in China. A total of roughly 33 samples underwent TCR sequencing: around 13 from persistent and around 20 from newly diagnosed Graves' disease patients. Persistent Graves' disease patients in the clinical cohort had taken antithyroid drugs for roughly ten years on average. Overall study results and their limits: Only the TCR beta chain was sequenced and analyzed. Compared with newly diagnosed patients, persistent Graves' disease patients had lower TCR Shannon entropy and fewer highly expanded clones, which suggests clonal expansion. TRBV28, TRBJ1-2 and TRBJ2-5 were preferentially used in persistent disease, while TRBV20-1 and TRBJ2-1 were favored in newly diagnosed disease. Peripheral blood alone was examined, since thyroid tissue, which constituted the primary lesion, could not be accessed. As a limitation, the authors acknowledged that the small sample size may reduce accuracy. More public clonotypes were shared among persistent patients (under 3,000) than among newly diagnosed patients (roughly 1,000).

Explained via the paper, the time point label denotes: persistent/refractory GD, antithyroid drugs over 5 years with positive TRAb. For both TCR sequencing and RNA sequencing, RNA was extracted from PBMCs using TRIzol. The diagnosis of Graves' disease followed American Thyroid Association guidelines. Patients for the study were recruited at an endocrinology department in Xi'an, China. From each patient, approximately 10 milliliters of peripheral blood was collected into an EDTA anticoagulant tube. Ficoll Paque Plus density gradient separation was used to isolate PBMCs, and no further T cell sorting was performed. An Agilent 2100 Bioanalyzer and agarose gel were used to check RNA quality, and a NanoDrop 2000 was used to measure RNA concentration. The cysteine opens and the phenylalanine closes a CDR3 of 14 amino acids. Only the CDR3 part of the read is kept: 42 bases, read in frame from the first base. For CDR1 and CDR2, the germline V gene lists MNHEY and SVGAGI. V is clipped by 4 bases and J by 8 bases, and the sequence between their germline boundaries is 15 bases long.

In this chain, TRBV6-5 is recombined with TRBJ2-4; the D gene is perhaps TRBD1, on 6 matching bases. Sample: peripheral blood mononuclear cells (PBMCs), taken when the disease was refractory, from a patient treated with antithyroid drugs. The sequence was collected from a female donor with Graves disease. The bases are TGTGCCAGCAGTTCCACAGGGACCCCCCACATTCAGTACTTC. Its coded protein is CASSSTGTPHIQYF.